This TCR beta chain was captured by sequencing in a study of blood T cell repertoires in COVID-19. Study in general: Both acute and convalescent COVID-19 samples were obtained from the United States, Italy and Spain. PBMCs, B-cell-depleted T cells, or T cells provided the cDNA or gDNA that made up the material.

Original processing methods: Nucleated cell number was recorded as an estimate derived from reference gene primer amplification. Clones were read by immunoSEQ multiplex PCR, and TCRdb kept only the in-frame ones, dropping some. V and J calls and clone size are given by that table; D and trimming were obtained from the DNA. Altogether 60,000 to 70,000 clones are present, 65% to 85% being singletons, with the ten largest covering around 5.8%. Trimming took off 7 bases at V and 5 bases at J, with 11 bases between the two ends. The CDR3 has 12 amino acids. Germline V gene lookup returns CDR1 MDHEN and CDR2 SYDVKM.

The rearrangement links TRBV28 to TRBJ1-2; perhaps TRBD1 as D (6 bases). Sequenced material: peripheral blood. This TCR derives from a woman aged 70-85 years with acute or convalescent COVID-19. CDR3: CASTPGVYGYTF. The CDR3 nucleotides are TGTGCCAGCACCCCAGGGGTATATGGCTACACCTTC.